A single sample is the source of the 30 T cell receptor beta chains below, sequenced in a study of shared clonotypes between healthy human individuals. Using immunoSEQ multiplex PCR, the repertoire was profiled, and TCRdb retains in-frame clones only, with some absent. The sample yields under 1,100,000 clones, roughly 80% seen once. Sequenced: memory CD4+ T cells sorted from blood. As to subset: CD45RA-negative fraction. Receptors originate from a man between 18 and 29 years old in good health.

The genes are TRBV10-3 and TRBJ1-1, with TRBD1 as a possible D gene (5 bases). V lost 1 base, J lost 3 bases, and 12 bases lay in between. The length of the CDR3 is 15 residues. CDR1 is ENHRY and CDR2 is SYGVKD in the germline V gene. Here the CDR3 reads CAISEWARDHTEAFF. In DNA form, the CDR3 reads TGTGCCATCAGTGAGTGGGCCAGGGACCACACTGAAGCTTTCTTT.

The rearrangement joins TRBV7-9 to TRBJ2-5; TRBD1 matches 9 bases. Trimming at V came to 5 bases and at J to 4 bases, leaving 5 bases not matched to a gene. Germline-derived CDR1 and CDR2 are SEHNR and FQNEAQ (reference sequence). The CDR3 loop spans 14 amino acids. The CDR3 sequence: CASSLTGGTETQYF. The CDR3 coding sequence is TGTGCCAGCAGCCTTACAGGGGGCACAGAGACCCAGTACTTC.

The V and J genes are TRBV19 and TRBJ2-3, with 7 bases identical to TRBD1. The CDR3 is 16 amino acids. V shed 1 base and J 4 bases; nucleotides not matched to a gene: 8. The germline CDR1 and CDR2 sequences are LNHDA and SQIVND (reference sequence). The CDR3: CASSIGRRGGSDTQYF. The CDR3, as DNA: TGTGCCAGTAGTATAGGAAGGAGAGGGGGCTCAGATACGCAGTATTTT.

To note about this clone: Other DNA sequences in the sample encode the same CDR3. The chain recombines TRBV10-3 with TRBJ2-5; no reliable D call. The CDR3 consists of 11 residues. Trimming shortened V by 2 bases and J by 5 bases, and 3 bases separated the two germline ends. Germline-derived CDR1 and CDR2 are ENHRY and SYGVKD. CDR3 sequence reads: CAISEGETQYF. CDR3 DNA: TGTGCCATCAGTGAGGGTGAGACCCAGTACTTC.

The CDR3 loop is CASSPPGRDTGELFF. CDR3 DNA sequence: TGTGCCAGCAGCCCCCCCGGGCGGGACACCGGGGAGCTGTTTTTT. This chain connects TRBV11-2 to TRBJ2-2, with D maybe TRBD2 (5 bases). CDR3 size: 15 residues. V lost 5 bases to trimming and J lost 3 bases, with 13 bases between them. The V gene's germline CDR1 is SGHAT and CDR2 FQNNGV.

This chain connects TRBV10-3 to TRBJ2-3; tentative D call: TRBD2 (7 bases). Between the trimmed V and J ends, which lost 8 bases and 1 base, there was a span of 10 bases. This CDR3 comprises 13 residues. CDR1 and CDR2 (germline): ENHRY, SYGVKD. The CDR3 loop reads CAIGGAGTDTQYF. The CDR3 DNA reads as TGTGCCATCGGGGGGGCGGGCACAGATACGCAGTATTTT.

V gene TRBV5-6 combines with J gene TRBJ1-5, with 10 bases fitting TRBD1. This CDR3 has 15 residues. The germline V gene encodes CDR1 SGHDT and CDR2 YYEEEE. Trimming took 3 bases from V and 4 from J; bases not matched to a gene: 4. CDR3 loop: CASSWGQGKNQPQHF. CDR3 DNA sequence: TGTGCCAGCAGCTGGGGACAGGGGAAGAATCAGCCCCAGCATTTT.

V usage is TRBV10-1 and J usage is TRBJ2-3; 7 nucleotides match TRBD1. The CDR3 covers 16 residues. The junction had 13 bases not matched to a gene; V was cut back by 8 bases and J by 2 bases. Per the germline V gene, CDR1 is WNHNN and CDR2 is SYGVQD (reference sequence). The CDR3 spells CASRPGGQPDTDTQYF. DNA of the CDR3: TGCGCCAGCCGCCCTGGGGGACAGCCTGACACAGATACGCAGTATTTT.

The genes are TRBV2 and TRBJ2-5, with a tentative D call TRBD2 (6 bases). The length of the CDR3 is 14 residues. V was shortened by 4 bases and J by 5 bases, with 14 bases between the two germline ends. CDR1 is SNHLY, CDR2 FYNNEI, per germline. The CDR3 here is CASSAGWAGETQYF. CDR3 DNA sequence: TGTGCCAGCAGTGCCGGGTGGGCGGGGGAGACCCAGTACTTC.

The chain uses TRBV7-9 and TRBJ2-4; the D is unclear. The germline gives CDR1 SEHNR, CDR2 FQNEAQ (reference sequence). This CDR3 contains 15 residues. V was cut by 8 bases and J by 1 base, with 15 bases left in between. The DNA for the CDR3 is TGTGCCAGCGCTTTCCAATCTGGGGCCAAAAACATTCAGTACTTC. Its translation is CASAFQSGAKNIQYF. Drawing the rest from reference TRBV7-9 and TRBJ2-4, the complete variable domain is DTGVSQNPRHKITKRGQNVTFRCDPISEHNRLYWYRQTLGQGPEFLTYFQNEAQLEKSRLLSDRFSAERPKGSFSTLEIQRTEQGDSAMYLCASAFQSGAKNIQYFGAGTRLSVL.

The chain employs TRBV11-1 and TRBJ2-1; TRBD2 aligns across 7 bases. The CDR3 is made up of 15 amino acids. From germline, CDR1 is SGHAT and CDR2 FQDESV (reference sequence). With V trimmed by 9 bases and J by 8 bases, 16 bases remained unmatched. CDR3 protein: CARAWERDPGDEQFF. The CDR3 DNA reads TGTGCCAGAGCCTGGGAGCGGGACCCCGGTGATGAGCAGTTCTTC.

This chain uses TRBV6-4 with TRBJ1-6; D is undetermined. Germline CDR1 is MRHNA and CDR2 is SNTAGT. Trimming took off 4 bases at V and 4 bases at J, with 14 bases between the two ends. The CDR3 loop spans 16 amino acids. In DNA, the CDR3 is TGTGCCAGCAGTGGTAGGGATTGGCAATATAATTCACCCCTCCACTTT. It codes for CASSGRDWQYNSPLHF.

Of note for this clone: Other DNA sequences of this sample code for an identical CDR3. The chain employs TRBV18 and TRBJ1-4, with 10 bases fitting TRBD1. Germline assignment: CDR1 KGHSH and CDR2 LQKENI. The CDR3 sequence is 16 residues long. V lost 3 bases to trimming and J lost 2 bases; unmatched junction nucleotides: 3. This CDR3 reads CASSPRQGATNEKLFF. The DNA of the CDR3 is TGTGCCAGCTCACCTCGACAGGGGGCTACTAATGAAAAACTGTTTTTT.

The chain has TRBV2 and TRBJ2-2, with 7 positions matching TRBD1. The CDR3 length is 16 residues. Germline V lookup: CDR1 SNHLY, CDR2 FYNNEI. The ends lost 7 bases at V and 1 base at J; junction bases unmatched: 9. CDR3 nucleotide sequence: TGTGCCAGCACCTCGGGTCGGACAGGGAACACCGGGGAGCTGTTTTTT. Amino acid sequence: CASTSGRTGNTGELFF.

The chain links TRBV30 to TRBJ1-3; tentative D call: TRBD1 (5 bases). Germline lookup yields CDR1 GTSNPN and CDR2 SVGIG (reference sequence). The CDR3 is 13 amino acids. V was trimmed by 5 bases and J by 4 bases, leaving 12 bases between them. The CDR3 sequence is CAWGAFLGNTIYF. DNA of the CDR3: TGTGCCTGGGGGGCCTTTTTAGGAAACACCATATATTTT.

This clone showed up just a few times. V gene TRBV5-1 combines with J gene TRBJ2-1; D gene unclear. The germline V and J ends were trimmed by 2 bases and 8 bases, with 20 bases remaining between them. CDR3 length equals 16 residues. The germline V gene encodes CDR1 SGHRS and CDR2 YFSETQ. CDR3 DNA: TGCGCCAGCAGCTTCGGTTCGGACCTCCCTTGGGATGAGCAGTTCTTC. Amino acid sequence: CASSFGSDLPWDEQFF.

The rearrangement links TRBV5-1 to TRBJ2-3; 9 nucleotides agree with TRBD1. The CDR3 is made up of 16 amino acids. CDR1 is SGHRS and CDR2 is YFSETQ in the germline V gene. J gave up 6 bases and V 2 bases, and 10 bases lay outside the gene matches. The CDR3 DNA is TGCGCCAGCAGCTTCGCCGGGACAGGGCTTTTGGATACGCAGTATTTT. Protein sequence: CASSFAGTGLLDTQYF.

The chain couples TRBV5-6 to TRBJ1-6; no definite D call. Trimming shortened V by 5 bases and J by 10 bases, and 16 bases separated the two germline ends. The CDR3 has 14 residues. The V gene's germline CDR1 is SGHDT and CDR2 YYEEEE. The CDR3 reads CASSPIGFGSPLHF. The CDR3 coding sequence is TGTGCCAGCAGTCCCATAGGGTTCGGATCACCCCTCCACTTT.

In this sample, this clone turned up once. The chain is built from TRBV30 and TRBJ2-2, with unresolved D. The CDR3 has 15 amino acids. Germline values: CDR1 GTSNPN, CDR2 SVGIG (reference sequence). Trimming left V 0 bases short and J 4 bases short, with 12 bases between. The CDR3 DNA reads TGTGCCTGGAGTGTGGCACTAATCACCACCGGGGAGCTGTTTTTT. It translates to CAWSVALITTGELFF.

The V call is TRBV15, the J call TRBJ1-1; D unclear. The CDR3 totals 15 residues. Germline values: CDR1 LNHNV, CDR2 YYDKDF (reference sequence). Trimming stripped 0 bases from V and 1 base from J, with 9 bases between. CDR3 bases: TGTGCCACCAGCAGAGATTCCGGGAAGAACACTGAAGCTTTCTTT. As protein: CATSRDSGKNTEAFF.

The rearrangement joins TRBV29-1 to TRBJ2-5; the D is unclear. Germline CDR1 reads SQVTM; CDR2 reads ANQGSEA. V lost 5 bases and J 7 bases, leaving 8 bases between the germline ends. The CDR3 totals 10 residues. Here the CDR3 DNA reads TGCAGCGTTTACGACTCGACCCAGTACTTC. This codes for CSVYDSTQYF.

V and J are TRBV14 and TRBJ2-2, with D uncertain. The length of the CDR3 is 13 residues. The germline V and J ends were trimmed by 7 bases and 13 bases, with 19 bases remaining between them. The germline gives CDR1 SGHDN, CDR2 FVKESK. The CDR3 bases are TGTGCCAGCAACTACGGACCATCCGGCGGGCTGTTTTTT. Encoded protein: CASNYGPSGGLFF.

The chain carries TRBV6-5 and TRBJ2-3, with D possibly TRBD2 on 5 matching bases. CDR1 and CDR2 from the germline V gene are MNHEY and SVGAGI. V was cut by 4 bases and J by 6 bases, with 17 bases left in between. The CDR3 has 15 amino acids. CDR3 sequence reads: CASSFRDLGSDTQYF. DNA for the CDR3: TGTGCCAGCAGTTTCCGAGATTTAGGGAGCGATACGCAGTATTTT.

This chain links TRBV7-8 with TRBJ2-7, with a weak D call TRBD2 (6 bases). Germline CDR1 and CDR2: SGHVS and FQNEAQ. The CDR3 consists of 12 residues. The ends were cut back, 6 bases at V and 6 bases at J, with 12 bases in the middle. The CDR3: CASSGVRGEQYF. The CDR3 coding sequence is TGTGCCAGCAGTGGAGTGCGGGGCGAGCAGTACTTC.

The V gene is TRBV27, the J gene TRBJ2-1; D is perhaps TRBD1 (5 bases). Germline lookup yields CDR1 MNHEY and CDR2 SMNVEV (reference sequence). The V end was cut by 2 bases, the J end by 0 bases, with 11 bases between. The CDR3 has 16 amino acids. Here the CDR3 reads CASSLRSDSSYNEQFF. The CDR3 DNA follows: TGTGCCAGCAGTTTACGGTCCGACAGCTCCTACAATGAGCAGTTCTTC.

This clone occurred a few times. This chain's CDR3 is CASSFGQQGGTEAFF. The DNA for the CDR3 is TGCGCCAGCAGCTTTGGACAACAGGGTGGCACTGAAGCTTTCTTT. The chain is built from TRBV5-1 and TRBJ1-1; tentative D call: TRBD1 (6 bases). Per germline, CDR1 SGHRS and CDR2 YFSETQ. V was trimmed by 2 bases and J by 4 bases, leaving 15 bases between them. The length of the CDR3 is 15 residues.

The CDR3 coding sequence is TGTGCCAGCACCCTAAGGGTAGGGCTAGCGGGAGGTGATACGCAGTATTTT. It yields the protein CASTLRVGLAGGDTQYF. The chain recombines TRBV7-2 with TRBJ2-3; 11 nucleotides match TRBD2. CDR3 length: 17 residues. Germline V gene sequence: CDR1 SGHTA, CDR2 FQGNSA. The J segment lost 6 bases and the V segment lost 7 bases, leaving 15 bases of the junction unmatched.

The gene calls are TRBV2 and TRBJ2-7; D possibly corresponds to TRBD2 (6 bases). The CDR3 loop spans 15 amino acids. V shed 4 bases and J shed 6 bases, with 19 bases lying between them. The germline V gene encodes CDR1 SNHLY and CDR2 FYNNEI. The CDR3 sequence: CASSVRQGGLSEQYF. The CDR3 DNA follows: TGTGCCAGCAGTGTCCGGCAGGGAGGTCTGTCCGAGCAGTACTTC. The full variable domain, with the rest looked up from reference TRBV2 and TRBJ2-7, is EPEVTQTPSHQVTQMGQEVILRCVPISNHLYFYWYRQILGQKVEFLVSFYNNEISEKSEIFDDQFSVERPDGSNFTLKIRSTKLEDSAMYFCASSVRQGGLSEQYFGPGTRLTVT.

In DNA, the CDR3 is TGTGCCAGCAGTTTATCAGGGTCGGGCTTTGGAAACACCATATATTTT. Translating it yields CASSLSGSGFGNTIYF. The chain joins TRBV27 to TRBJ1-3, with no clear D. Germline values: CDR1 MNHEY, CDR2 SMNVEV (reference sequence). The CDR3 has 16 amino acids. The germline V and J ends were trimmed by 0 bases and 3 bases, with 12 bases remaining between them.

This clone was detected a few times. The CDR3 region is CSVERDVDGYGYTF. CDR3 sequence (DNA): TGCAGCGTTGAACGGGACGTCGATGGGTATGGCTACACCTTC. The chain combines TRBV29-1 with TRBJ1-2, with D tentatively TRBD1 (5 bases). Deletions cut 2 bases from V and 5 bases from J, with 15 bases between. The CDR3 length is 14 residues. Germline values: CDR1 SQVTM, CDR2 ANQGSEA.